This T cell receptor beta chain is drawn from a study of Ad26.COV2.S vaccination and SARS-CoV-2 variants. The wider study: Ad26.COV2.S arm of COV1001 included the donor.

CDR3 length equals 12 residues. Germline values: CDR1 SGHRS, CDR2 YFSETQ. The V and J ends lost 5 bases and 9 bases respectively, with 9 bases between them. Sequencing was performed with immunoSEQ multiplex PCR; in TCRdb, only in-frame clones are kept and a portion is missing. The table has about half a million clones, 80% to 90% seen once. Study results and limitations: Following vaccination, spike-specific CD8+ and CD4+ T cell responses reportedly exhibited substantial breadth. People who got the vaccine or the placebo had similar non-spike TCR breadth.

Documented treatment: about 20 received Ad26.COV2.S at low or high dose, single or two shots; several received placebo; per-sample allocation not given. At day 63 after the first vaccine or placebo injection, samples were drawn. With respect to this clone: The antigen is unknown.

This rearrangement joins TRBV5-1 to TRBJ1-6; D remains ambiguous. This clonotype was sampled from a person aged 18-65 years who received the Ad26.COV2.S COVID-19 vaccine or a placebo. The specimen comprised peripheral blood, sampled in a trial of Ad26.COV2.S vaccine versus placebo. The CDR3 bases are TGCGCCAGCAGGGACGGGCGTTCACCCCTCCACTTT. Its protein product is CASRDGRSPLHF.